These 11 T cell receptor beta chains came from one sample sequenced in a study of CD8 T cells in ankylosing spondylitis. TCRdb re-called the 5' RACE reads with MiXCR, one entry per CDR3 protein. The sample records approximately 12,000 distinct CDR3 sequences, approximately 3% being singletons. The sequenced sample was blood, either unsorted or a sorted T cell fraction (not recorded which). Receptors were obtained from a male donor with ankylosing spondylitis or in good health (not recorded which).

This chain joins TRBV6-5 and TRBJ2-3, with TRBD2 matching over 9 bases. The CDR3 loop spans 18 amino acids. CDR1 is MNHEY, CDR2 SVGAGI, per germline. V was pared by 3 bases and J by 1 base, with 11 bases of the junction left unmatched. The CDR3 DNA follows: TGTGCCAGCAGTTATCCCTACGGTAGCGGGAGTGGCACAGATACGCAGTATTTT. The encoded protein is CASSYPYGSGSGTDTQYF.

This clonotype is classed as medium-sized. The rearrangement joins TRBV9 to TRBJ1-5; D might be TRBD1 (6 bases). CDR1 and CDR2 (germline): SGDLS, YYNGEE. Trimming removed 0 bases at V and 4 bases at J, with 8 bases between. This CDR3 has 14 amino acids. The CDR3 nucleotides read TGTGCCAGCAGCGTAGGGCAGGGGAATCAGCCCCAGCATTTT. It yields the protein CASSVGQGNQPQHF. The variable domain in full, with the rest retrieved from reference TRBV9 and TRBJ1-5, is DSGVTQTPKHLITATGQRVTLRCSPRSGDLSVYWYQQSLDQGLQFLIQYYNGEERAKGNILERFSAQQFPDLHSELNLSSLELGDSALYFCASSVGQGNQPQHFGDGTRLSIL.

This clonotype was seen ten or more times. The chain joins TRBV9 to TRBJ1-4; D ambiguous. The V gene lost 0 bases and the J gene lost 5 bases, with 5 bases spanning the gap. Germline CDR1 is SGDLS and CDR2 is YYNGEE. The CDR3 is 13 amino acids. The CDR3 loop is CASSVGNNEKLFF. The CDR3 DNA is TGTGCCAGCAGCGTAGGCAACAATGAAAAACTGTTTTTT.

This clonotype was seen ten or more times. J is TRBJ1-3 and V is TRBV20-1; unclear D gene. The CDR3 runs 15 residues. The germline gives CDR1 DFQATT, CDR2 SNEGSKA (reference sequence). V was pared by 0 bases and J by 4 bases, with 13 bases between. CDR3 sequence reads: CSARDPHGLGNTIYF. CDR3 sequence (DNA): TGCAGTGCTAGAGACCCACACGGGTTGGGAAACACCATATATTTT.

The V gene is TRBV9, the J gene TRBJ2-3; possible D gene TRBD2, 6 bases. Trimming left V 3 bases short and J 2 bases short, with 10 bases between. The CDR3 covers 14 residues. Germline lookup yields CDR1 SGDLS and CDR2 YYNGEE. CDR3 in amino acids: CASSAGLNTDTQYF. The CDR3 DNA reads as TGTGCCAGCAGCGCCGGACTAAACACAGATACGCAGTATTTT.

This clonotype was seen repeatedly, ten times or more. The chain employs TRBV9 and TRBJ2-7; the D gene is possibly TRBD1 (6 bases). Per the germline V gene, CDR1 is SGDLS and CDR2 is YYNGEE. Deletions cut 0 bases from V and 0 bases from J, with 10 bases between. The CDR3 has 15 residues. The CDR3: CASSVATGSSYEQYF. The DNA for the CDR3 is TGTGCCAGCAGCGTAGCGACAGGCAGCTCCTACGAGCAGTACTTC.

By its share, this clonotype is medium-sized. The rearrangement joins TRBV9 to TRBJ2-2; tentative D call: TRBD1 (7 bases). From germline, CDR1 is SGDLS and CDR2 YYNGEE. Between the trimmed V and J ends, which lost 4 bases and 6 bases, there was a span of 19 bases. The CDR3 has 16 residues. The CDR3 coding sequence is TGTGCCAGCAGCCTAAACGCGGGACAGTCGGCCGGGGAGCTGTTTTTT. Residues: CASSLNAGQSAGELFF.

This clonotype showed up many times. The V gene is TRBV9, the J gene TRBJ1-5; TRBD1 matches at 7 bases. V trimming: 6 bases; J trimming: 2 bases; junction bases outside the gene matches: 5. Looked up from germline, CDR1 is SGDLS and CDR2 is YYNGEE. The CDR3 totals 14 residues. CDR3 protein: CASNPGGGNQPQHF. The CDR3 nucleotides are TGTGCCAGCAATCCAGGGGGAGGCAATCAGCCCCAGCATTTT.

By share, this clonotype counts as medium-sized (0.01 to 0.1%). The rearrangement joins TRBV9 to TRBJ2-3, with TRBD2 matching 13 bases. This CDR3 comprises 17 residues. Unmatched junction bases numbered 1, after V lost 0 bases and J lost 0 bases. Germline CDR1 SGDLS, CDR2 YYNGEE. CDR3 in amino acids: CASSVGLAGGSTDTQYF. Here the CDR3 DNA reads TGTGCCAGCAGCGTAGGACTAGCGGGGGGCAGCACAGATACGCAGTATTTT.

This clonotype was counted at least ten times. V usage is TRBV9 and J usage is TRBJ1-4; tentatively, D is TRBD1 (6 bases). Looked up from germline, CDR1 is SGDLS and CDR2 is YYNGEE. The germline V and J ends were trimmed by 4 bases and 8 bases, with 12 bases remaining between them. CDR3 length: 13 amino acids. The DNA of the CDR3 is TGTGCCAGCAGCCCGGGGGCGGAAGAAAAACTGTTTTTT. Its translation: CASSPGAEEKLFF.

This clonotype was picked up many times. The chain combines TRBV9 with TRBJ2-7; 8 nucleotides match TRBD1. Germline CDR1 reads SGDLS; CDR2 reads YYNGEE. This CDR3 contains 16 residues. V lost 4 bases and J lost 3; bases outside the gene matches: 12. Here the CDR3 reads CASSPPHSGTGYEQYF. CDR3 bases: TGTGCCAGCAGCCCACCCCATTCCGGGACAGGCTACGAGCAGTACTTC.